This T cell receptor (beta chain) was recovered during a study of vaccination effects on CD4 cells after COVID-19. Here immunoSEQ multiplex PCR was the method, and the copy in TCRdb shows in-frame clones only, minus some. The sample lists roughly 70,000 clones, about 74% occurring once. On this clone: Antigen specificity is unknown.

Expansion of antigen-specific CD4+ T cells with viral peptide pools was carried out by the ViraFEST assay before sequencing. Cultured cells yielded isolated CD4+ T cells after 10 to 11 days. Participants got two doses of BNT162b2 or mRNA-1273 vaccine. This specimen consisted of CD4+ T cells from PBMCs cultured with HCoV-229E spike peptides, obtained after COVID-19 vaccination. This receptor was obtained from a human donor who received a COVID-19 vaccine.

The CDR3 sequence is CASSLSTGMNTEAFF. DNA for the CDR3: TGCGCCAGCAGCTTGTCCACAGGAATGAACACTGAAGCTTTCTTT. V usage is TRBV5-1 and J usage is TRBJ1-1; tentative D call: TRBD1 (5 bases). Germline-derived CDR1 and CDR2 are SGHRS and YFSETQ. The CDR3 sequence is 15 residues long. Trimming removed 1 base at V and 0 bases at J, with 10 bases between.